The 11 T cell receptor beta chains reported below all come from one sample, sequenced in a study of T cell responses to AZD1222 COVID-19 vaccine. Data came from immunoSEQ multiplex PCR; TCRdb stores just in-frame clones and leaves some out. The sample holds about 150,000 clones, roughly 90% seen once. Sequencing was performed on peripheral blood, taken 28 days after the second AZD1222 dose. These receptors were obtained from an adult who received the AZD1222 COVID-19 vaccine.

The chain recombines TRBV11-2 with TRBJ2-7; D is undetermined. V lost 4 bases and J 2 bases, leaving 15 bases between the germline ends. The CDR3 length is 15 residues. Germline V lookup: CDR1 SGHAT, CDR2 FQNNGV. CDR3 nucleotide sequence: TGTGCCAGCAGCTCCTTTAGTGCTAATCCCTACGAGCAGTACTTC. Encoded protein: CASSSFSANPYEQYF.

This chain uses TRBV14 with TRBJ2-1; 11 bases line up with TRBD2. V lost 1 base to trimming and J lost 6 bases; unmatched junction nucleotides: 2. Per the germline V gene, CDR1 is SGHDN and CDR2 is FVKESK. The CDR3 is 15 amino acids. CDR3 sequence (DNA): TGTGCCAGCAGCCAAGTTAGCGGGGGGGGCAATGAGCAGTTCTTC. Its protein product is CASSQVSGGGNEQFF.

This chain uses TRBV4-1 with TRBJ1-2; D call uncertain. This CDR3 is 13 amino acids long. Trimming removed 1 base at V and 7 bases at J, with 10 bases between. Germline CDR1 reads MGHRA; CDR2 reads YSYEKL. The CDR3 loop reads CASSQGRGTGYTF. DNA of the CDR3: TGCGCCAGCAGCCAAGGGCGAGGTACTGGCTACACCTTC.

The chain couples TRBV30 to TRBJ1-6, with unresolved D. V lost 3 bases and J lost 4, with 13 bases in between. The length of the CDR3 is 15 residues. Germline lookup yields CDR1 GTSNPN and CDR2 SVGIG (reference sequence). The chain's CDR3 is CAWRVRNSYNSPLHF. The CDR3, as DNA: TGTGCCTGGAGAGTTAGGAATTCTTATAATTCACCCCTCCACTTT. Based on the CDR3 plus reference TRBV30 and TRBJ1-6, the full variable domain is SQTIHQWPATLVQPVGSPLSLECTVEGTSNPNLYWYRQAAGRGLQLLFYSVGIGQISSEVPQNLSASRPQDRQFILSSKKLLLSDSGFYLCAWRVRNSYNSPLHFGNGTRLTVT.

This chain joins TRBV18 and TRBJ1-2, with D tentatively TRBD1 (5 bases). Trimming stripped 3 bases from V and 4 bases from J, with 15 bases between. CDR1 is KGHSH and CDR2 is LQKENI in the germline V gene. CDR3 size: 15 residues. CDR3 DNA sequence: TGTGCCAGCTCACCTAGTCCCGACAGAACCTATGGCTACACCTTC. Encoded protein: CASSPSPDRTYGYTF.

V is TRBV19 and J is TRBJ2-3; 9 bases map to TRBD1. Looked up from germline, CDR1 is LNHDA and CDR2 is SQIVND (reference sequence). V lost 6 bases, J lost 2 bases, and 6 bases stayed unmatched. The CDR3 runs to 15 residues. In nucleotides, the CDR3 is TGTGCCAGTAGCTACCGGGACAGGGTCACAGATACGCAGTATTTT. Translation gives CASSYRDRVTDTQYF.

This chain connects TRBV18 to TRBJ2-5; 7 nucleotides line up with TRBD1. The CDR3 consists of 14 residues. Trimming at V came to 3 bases and at J to 1 base, leaving 2 bases not matched to a gene. CDR1 and CDR2 (germline): KGHSH, LQKENI. The CDR3 protein is CASSPRTGQETQYF. CDR3 nucleotides: TGTGCCAGCTCACCCAGGACAGGCCAAGAGACCCAGTACTTC.

The chain uses TRBV4-2 and TRBJ1-3, with 9 bases aligning to TRBD1. The J segment lost 3 bases and the V segment lost 2 bases, leaving 5 bases of the junction unmatched. In germline, CDR1 is LGHNA, CDR2 YNFKEQ. CDR3 length equals 16 residues. Written as DNA, the CDR3 is TGTGCCAGCAGCCAACTACAGGGGGCGCATGGAAACACCATATATTTT. The encoded protein is CASSQLQGAHGNTIYF.

This rearrangement joins TRBV5-1 to TRBJ2-7; no definite D call. CDR3 size: 13 residues. V was cut by 4 bases and J by 2 bases, with 10 bases left in between. Germline V gene sequence: CDR1 SGHRS, CDR2 YFSETQ. The CDR3 sequence: CASSAAQAYEQYF. DNA for the CDR3: TGCGCCAGCAGCGCAGCCCAGGCCTACGAGCAGTACTTC.

V usage is TRBV7-2 and J usage is TRBJ2-2; D is ambiguous. The germline gives CDR1 SGHTA, CDR2 FQGNSA. The CDR3 runs 15 residues. The V end was cut by 2 bases, the J end by 0 bases, with 7 bases between. CDR3 loop: CASSLRFSNTGELFF. As DNA, the CDR3 is TGTGCCAGCAGCTTAAGGTTTTCGAACACCGGGGAGCTGTTTTTT.

This chain joins TRBV5-1 and TRBJ2-3; D possibly corresponds to TRBD2 (5 bases). V lost 4 bases to trimming and J lost 2 bases, with 17 bases between them. This CDR3 has 16 amino acids. Germline V gene sequence: CDR1 SGHRS, CDR2 YFSETQ. CDR3: CASSPNVQRSTDTQYF. CDR3 DNA: TGCGCCAGCAGCCCAAATGTTCAGCGGTCCACAGATACGCAGTATTTT.